Shown below are 27 T cell receptor beta chains from a single sample sequenced in a study of control samples from healthy donors and cancer patients. Repertoires were generated with immunoSEQ multiplex PCR, while TCRdb's copy carries only in-frame clones and drops some. The sample includes 30,000 to 35,000 clones, approximately 94% of them seen just once. Sequenced input: blood. The receptors derive from a man in his sixties in good health.

The chain combines TRBV19 with TRBJ2-3, with D uncertain. The CDR3 extends over 15 amino acids. Trimming left V 5 bases short and J 2 bases short, with 14 bases between. Germline V gene sequence: CDR1 LNHDA, CDR2 SQIVND (reference sequence). The CDR3 is CASSHFRTSTDTQYF. The CDR3 DNA sequence: TGTGCCAGTAGTCATTTCCGCACTTCCACAGATACGCAGTATTTT.

The chain couples TRBV6-1 to TRBJ1-1, with a possible D match to TRBD1 (6 bases). Germline loops: CDR1 MNHNS, CDR2 SASEGT. Trimming removed 2 bases from V and 7 bases from J, with 11 bases in between. The CDR3 runs 13 residues. CDR3 sequence: CASSEPPRGEAFF. CDR3 coding DNA: TGTGCCAGCAGTGAACCCCCCAGGGGTGAAGCTTTCTTT.

This clone was picked up one time. J is TRBJ1-2 and V is TRBV6-6; TRBD1 might be the D (5 bases). Looked up from germline, CDR1 is MNHNY and CDR2 is SVGAGI (reference sequence). The CDR3 runs 14 residues. With 0 bases removed from V and 4 bases from J, the gap between germline ends came to 9 bases. The CDR3 spells CASSYSQGTYGYTF. DNA of the CDR3: TGTGCCAGCAGTTACTCGCAGGGTACCTATGGCTACACCTTC.

The chain has TRBV7-2 and TRBJ2-3; D remains ambiguous. CDR1 and CDR2 (germline): SGHTA, FQGNSA. The germline V and J ends were trimmed by 0 bases and 4 bases, with 5 bases remaining between them. The CDR3 has 13 residues. In DNA form, the CDR3 reads TGTGCCAGCAGCTTAGCTGTGTCAGATACGCAGTATTTT. Translating gives CASSLAVSDTQYF.

This chain links TRBV3-1 (or the pseudogene TRBV3-2) with TRBJ1-6, with TRBD1 matching 7 bases. Germline CDR1 reads LGHDT; CDR2 reads YNNKEL (reference sequence). V trimming: 4 bases; J trimming: 11 bases; junction bases outside the gene matches: 8. This CDR3 is built from 14 residues. CDR3 residues: CASSRRQGITPLHF. The CDR3 nucleotides read TGTGCCAGCAGCCGGAGACAGGGTATTACACCCCTCCACTTT.

The CDR3 sequence: CASSTNLNGYTF. For the CDR3, the DNA is TGTGCCAGCAGCACTAACCTCAATGGCTACACCTTC. V usage is TRBV11-2 and J usage is TRBJ1-2; the D is unclear. Germline V gene data show CDR1 as SGHAT and CDR2 as FQNNGV. The CDR3 covers 12 residues. V shed 5 bases and J shed 6 bases, with 10 bases lying between them.

The chain has TRBV7-8 and TRBJ1-4, with 9 bases matching TRBD1. CDR1 is SGHVS and CDR2 is FQNEAQ in the germline V gene. The CDR3 sequence is 14 residues long. V shed 5 bases and J 8 bases; nucleotides not matched to a gene: 6. CDR3 protein: CASSPQGAKEKLFF. The CDR3 nucleotides are TGTGCCAGCAGCCCACAGGGGGCGAAAGAAAAACTGTTTTTT.

V is TRBV6-4 and J is TRBJ1-1, with D perhaps matching TRBD1 (5 bases). CDR3 length: 15 residues. Trimming stripped 1 base from V and 8 bases from J, with 17 bases between. Germline lookup yields CDR1 MRHNA and CDR2 SNTAGT. The CDR3 reads CASSDWGTPPQEAFF. The CDR3 region has the DNA TGTGCCAGCAGTGACTGGGGGACCCCCCCACAAGAAGCTTTCTTT.

J is TRBJ2-5 and V is TRBV6-5; the match to TRBD2 covers 7 bases. The CDR3 runs to 13 residues. Germline V gene lookup returns CDR1 MNHEY and CDR2 SVGAGI. V shed 6 bases, J shed 3 bases, and the junction held 4 bases outside the gene matches. The CDR3 sequence: CASRGLWEETQYF. CDR3 sequence (DNA): TGTGCCAGCAGGGGACTATGGGAAGAGACCCAGTACTTC.

The chain combines TRBV28 with TRBJ2-7; D is undetermined. CDR1 is MDHEN and CDR2 is SYDVKM in the germline V gene. This CDR3 has 14 residues. Trimming removed 1 base from V and 3 bases from J, with 10 bases in between. CDR3 bases: TGTGCCAGCAGTTTATATGGGTTAATCTACGAGCAGTACTTC. Translation gives CASSLYGLIYEQYF.

The gene calls are TRBV7-9 and TRBJ1-2; D is possibly TRBD1 (5 bases). Germline V gene sequence: CDR1 SEHNR, CDR2 FQNEAQ (reference sequence). This CDR3 region has 13 residues. Trimming pared 1 base from V and 7 bases from J, leaving 10 bases between. The CDR3 loop is CASSLGQFGGYTF. CDR3 bases: TGTGCCAGCAGCTTAGGACAGTTCGGTGGCTACACCTTC.

The J gene is TRBJ2-7, the V gene TRBV7-8; 8 bases align to TRBD1. The V segment lost 1 base and the J segment 5 bases; nucleotides outside the gene matches: 10. The germline gives CDR1 SGHVS, CDR2 FQNEAQ. This CDR3 is 16 amino acids long. The DNA of the CDR3 is TGTGCCAGCAGCTTAGGTGGGGGGACAGGTAGTAACGAGCAGTACTTC. As protein: CASSLGGGTGSNEQYF.

V gene TRBV19 combines with J gene TRBJ1-5, with a weak D call TRBD1 (6 bases). This CDR3 region has 21 residues. CDR1 and CDR2 from the germline V gene are LNHDA and SQIVND (reference sequence). Trimming cost V 9 bases and J 6 bases, with 39 bases left between them. Written as DNA, the CDR3 is TGTGCCAGCTCAACCCAAGGGGGGCGGCCAGTGGTTGTAAGGAGTAGTCAGCCCCAGCATTTT. Translated, it gives CASSTQGGRPVVVRSSQPQHF.

The chain uses TRBV18 and TRBJ1-4, with TRBD1 identical over 8 bases. Germline values: CDR1 KGHSH, CDR2 LQKENI. CDR3 length: 13 amino acids. Trimming cost V 6 bases and J 8 bases; bases outside gene matches: 5. CDR3 sequence (DNA): TGTGCCAGCTCCCGGACAGGGTCCGAAAAACTGTTTTTT. Translated, it gives CASSRTGSEKLFF.

Regarding this clone: One junction end disagrees with the germline gene, perhaps due to a read error. The V and J genes are TRBV7-9 and TRBJ1-1; weak D call: TRBD1 (5 bases). Germline CDR1 SEHNR, CDR2 FQNEAQ (reference sequence). This CDR3 region has 15 residues. This CDR3 reads CASSLAGGVNTEAFF. The DNA for the CDR3 is TGTGCCAGCAGCCTAGCGGGGGGAGTGAACACTGAAGCTTTCTTT.

The chain links TRBV6-6 to TRBJ2-3; 11 nucleotides line up with TRBD2. V shed 4 bases and J 0 bases; nucleotides not matched to a gene: 0. CDR3 length equals 15 residues. Germline lookup yields CDR1 MNHNY and CDR2 SVGAGI (reference sequence). The CDR3 bases are TGTGCCAGCAGTTCTAGCGGGGGGAGCACAGATACGCAGTATTTT. As protein: CASSSSGGSTDTQYF.

The genes are TRBV5-6 and TRBJ1-4, with 8 positions matching TRBD1. Germline-derived CDR1 and CDR2 are SGHDT and YYEEEE. The CDR3 is 14 amino acids. Trimming took 3 bases from V and 6 from J; bases not matched to a gene: 4. CDR3 bases: TGTGCCAGCAGCTATCAGGGGGCGGATGAAAAACTGTTTTTT. Its translation: CASSYQGADEKLFF. Full variable domain (remainder filled in from reference TRBV5-6 and TRBJ1-4): DAGVTQSPTHLIKTRGQQVTLRCSPKSGHDTVSWYQQALGQGPQFIFQYYEEEERQRGNFPDRFSGHQFPNYSSELNVNALLLGDSALYLCASSYQGADEKLFFGSGTQLSVL.

The chain joins TRBV7-2 to TRBJ1-2; no reliable D call. Germline CDR1 is SGHTA and CDR2 is FQGNSA. This CDR3 region has 12 residues. V was trimmed by 5 bases and J by 7 bases, leaving 11 bases between them. DNA of the CDR3: TGTGCCAGCAGCACCTACGGTCCTGGCTACACCTTC. Encoded protein: CASSTYGPGYTF. Using reference TRBV7-2 and TRBJ1-2 for the parts outside the CDR3, the full variable domain is GAGVSQSPSNKVTEKGKDVELRCDPISGHTALYWYRQSLGQGLEFLIYFQGNSAPDKSGLPSDRFSAERTGGSVSTLTIQRTQQEDSAVYLCASSTYGPGYTFGSGTRLTVV.

This chain's CDR3 is CSVEYVYEQYF. In nucleotides, the CDR3 is TGCAGCGTTGAGTACGTCTACGAGCAGTACTTC. This sequence joins TRBV29-1 and TRBJ2-7; D call uncertain. The CDR3 covers 11 residues. Deletions cut 3 bases from V and 3 bases from J, with 6 bases between. Germline V CDR1 and CDR2: SQVTM, ANQGSEA.

The chain uses TRBV7-9 and TRBJ2-1, with 9 positions matching TRBD2. The V and J ends lost 5 bases and 3 bases, in that order; junction bases with no gene match: 8. Germline V lookup: CDR1 SEHNR, CDR2 FQNEAQ (reference sequence). The CDR3 sequence is 16 residues long. The CDR3 is CASSPSTSGVYNEQFF. The CDR3 coding sequence is TGTGCCAGCAGCCCGTCGACTAGCGGAGTCTACAATGAGCAGTTCTTC.

V gene TRBV18 combines with J gene TRBJ1-6; maybe TRBD1 (5 bases). CDR3 length equals 16 residues. CDR1 is KGHSH, CDR2 LQKENI, per germline. V was shortened by 6 bases and J by 10 bases, with 22 bases between the two germline ends. This CDR3 is CASSSGRSDAGSPLHF. The CDR3, as DNA: TGTGCCAGCTCTTCGGGACGCAGCGATGCTGGGTCACCCCTCCACTTT.

This rearrangement joins TRBV7-9 to TRBJ1-1; 10 bases are a match to TRBD1. The CDR3 is 13 residues long. V lost 5 bases, J lost 4 bases, and 1 base stayed unmatched. CDR1 is SEHNR, CDR2 FQNEAQ, per germline (reference sequence). The CDR3 loop is CASSRDRGTEAFF. The DNA of the CDR3 is TGTGCCAGCAGCCGGGACAGGGGCACTGAAGCTTTCTTT.

This clone was observed once. The chain links TRBV19 to TRBJ2-3, with 11 bases that match TRBD2. Germline V lookup: CDR1 LNHDA, CDR2 SQIVND (reference sequence). This CDR3 has 15 residues. V shed 7 bases, J shed 6 bases, and the junction held 9 bases outside the gene matches. The CDR3 here is CASKDSGGALDTQYF. The CDR3 DNA follows: TGTGCCAGTAAAGATAGCGGGGGGGCTCTTGATACGCAGTATTTT.

V gene TRBV7-9 combines with J gene TRBJ2-4, with D perhaps matching TRBD1 (6 bases). Trimming cost V 5 bases and J 0 bases, with 14 bases left between them. Germline CDR1 is SEHNR and CDR2 is FQNEAQ (reference sequence). This CDR3 has 16 residues. In nucleotides, the CDR3 is TGTGCCAGCAGCCCCCCCCAAGGGGGAGCCAAAAACATTCAGTACTTC. Amino acid sequence: CASSPPQGGAKNIQYF.

The chain links TRBV15 to TRBJ2-6; tentatively, D is TRBD1 (6 bases). This CDR3 comprises 16 residues. V lost 3 bases and J 0 bases, leaving 9 bases between the germline ends. Germline lookup yields CDR1 LNHNV and CDR2 YYDKDF (reference sequence). CDR3 coding DNA: TGTGCCACCAGCAGGGACAGAAGCTCTGGGGCCAACGTCCTGACTTTC. It yields the protein CATSRDRSSGANVLTF.

The CDR3, as DNA: TGTGCCATCAGTGAGTCGATAGGAGTCCAAGAGACCCAGTACTTC. Translation gives CAISESIGVQETQYF. The chain links TRBV10-3 to TRBJ2-5; D is unclear. The CDR3 totals 15 residues. V was cut by 0 bases and J by 1 base, with 9 bases left in between. Germline values: CDR1 ENHRY, CDR2 SYGVKD.

The chain carries TRBV18 and TRBJ1-1; 8 nucleotides agree with TRBD1. The CDR3 covers 13 residues. The ends lost 3 bases at V and 4 bases at J; junction bases unmatched: 1. CDR1 KGHSH and CDR2 LQKENI come from the germline V gene. CDR3 amino acids: CASSPTGGTEAFF. The CDR3 nucleotides read TGTGCCAGCTCACCTACAGGGGGCACTGAAGCTTTCTTT.